This is a list of T cell receptor beta chains from one sample in a study of blood T cell repertoires in COVID-19. Assay: immunoSEQ multiplex PCR; the TCRdb copy retains only in-frame clones and omits some. This sample carries some 240,000 clones, 84% of them seen once, and the ten largest clones take over 1.5%. What was sequenced was peripheral blood. These receptors all come from a middle-aged woman who had recovered from COVID-19. Each CDR3 is given with its conserved first and last residue. The D gene is left open where the match is weak. Only some rows state a clone size, as once, few, many or a class for expanded clones.

d_gene: TRBD2
abundance: -
j_gene: TRBJ2-5
v_gene: TRBV4-1
CDR3nt: TGCGCCAGCAGCCAAGGAGGGACTAGCCGGGGAGAGACCCAGTACTTC
CDR3aa: CASSQGGTSRGETQYF

d_gene: TRBD1
abundance: -
j_gene: TRBJ2-7
v_gene: TRBV6-5
CDR3nt: TGTGCCAGCAAATCCGGGACAGTCGCCTACGAGCAGTACTTC
CDR3aa: CASKSGTVAYEQYF

d_gene: -
abundance: -
j_gene: TRBJ2-7
v_gene: TRBV6-6
CDR3nt: TGTGCCAGCAGTTATCGCGAAAGTTCGGCCTACGAGCAGTACTTC
CDR3aa: CASSYRESSAYEQYF

d_gene: -
abundance: -
j_gene: TRBJ2-1
v_gene: TRBV12-3/TRBV12-4
CDR3nt: TGTGCCAGCAGTTTAAGGGGGAATGAGCAGTTCTTC
CDR3aa: CASSLRGNEQFF

d_gene: TRBD2
abundance: -
j_gene: TRBJ2-5
v_gene: TRBV10-3
CDR3nt: TGTGCCATCAGTGAGCCTCCAGGACTAGCGGGGGAGGACGAGACCCAGTACTTC
CDR3aa: CAISEPPGLAGEDETQYF

d_gene: TRBD2
abundance: -
j_gene: TRBJ2-3
v_gene: TRBV4-1
CDR3nt: TGCGCCAGCAGACCGATCCTAGCGGGGGGCCATACTAGCACAGATACGCAGTATTTT
CDR3aa: CASRPILAGGHTSTDTQYF

d_gene: -
abundance: -
j_gene: TRBJ1-5
v_gene: TRBV7-2
CDR3nt: TGTGCCAGCAGCTTAGCTGTCGCGGGTATCAATCAGCCCCAGCATTTT
CDR3aa: CASSLAVAGINQPQHF

d_gene: TRBD2
abundance: -
j_gene: TRBJ2-1
v_gene: TRBV28
CDR3nt: TGTGCCAGCAAGGGGAGCGGGGGGTCCTCCTACAATGAGCAGTTCTTC
CDR3aa: CASKGSGGSSYNEQFF

d_gene: TRBD2
abundance: -
j_gene: TRBJ2-3
v_gene: TRBV28
CDR3nt: TGTGCCAGCAGTCCCTATCGCACGGGGGGGATGGATACGCAGTATTTT
CDR3aa: CASSPYRTGGMDTQYF

d_gene: -
abundance: -
j_gene: TRBJ2-5
v_gene: TRBV2
CDR3nt: TGTGCCAGCAGCGGGTCGGGACTGGGGACCCAGTACTTC
CDR3aa: CASSGSGLGTQYF

d_gene: TRBD1
abundance: -
j_gene: TRBJ1-1
v_gene: TRBV7-9
CDR3nt: TGTGCCAGCAGTCCCCTCGGGACAGGGAGGAACACTGAAGCTTTCTTT
CDR3aa: CASSPLGTGRNTEAFF

d_gene: TRBD1
abundance: -
j_gene: TRBJ1-2
v_gene: TRBV5-1
CDR3nt: TGCGCCAGCAACCTGCAGGGGGAAGATAGCTACACCTTC
CDR3aa: CASNLQGEDSYTF

d_gene: -
abundance: -
j_gene: TRBJ2-4
v_gene: TRBV21-1
CDR3nt: TGTGCCAGCAGCAACAGGCTCGGAATAGCCAAAAACATTCAGTACTTC
CDR3aa: CASSNRLGIAKNIQYF

d_gene: TRBD1
abundance: few
j_gene: TRBJ2-7
v_gene: TRBV6-5
CDR3nt: TGTGCCAGCAGGGACAGGAGAGACTCCTACGAGCAGTACTTC
CDR3aa: CASRDRRDSYEQYF

d_gene: -
abundance: -
j_gene: TRBJ2-7
v_gene: TRBV5-1
CDR3nt: TGCGCCAGCAGCTTGGATCGGTACGAGCAGTACTTC
CDR3aa: CASSLDRYEQYF

d_gene: -
abundance: -
j_gene: TRBJ2-7
v_gene: TRBV6-5
CDR3nt: TGTGCCAGCAGTTCCCAGCGGACAGCCTACGAGCAGTACTTC
CDR3aa: CASSSQRTAYEQYF

d_gene: -
abundance: -
j_gene: TRBJ1-1
v_gene: TRBV9
CDR3nt: TGTGCCAGCAGCGTAGGGGGCATGAACACTGAAGCTTTCTTT
CDR3aa: CASSVGGMNTEAFF

d_gene: -
abundance: -
j_gene: TRBJ2-7
v_gene: TRBV30
CDR3nt: TGTGCCTGGAGTGTAACGGGGAACGAGCAGTACTTC
CDR3aa: CAWSVTGNEQYF

d_gene: -
abundance: -
j_gene: TRBJ2-7
v_gene: TRBV6-5
CDR3nt: TGTGCCAGCACGACAGGCTCCTACGAGCAGTACTTC
CDR3aa: CASTTGSYEQYF

d_gene: TRBD1
abundance: -
j_gene: TRBJ1-4
v_gene: TRBV5-1
CDR3nt: TGCGCCAGCAGCTTCGGGACAGGGAATGAAAAACTGTTTTTT
CDR3aa: CASSFGTGNEKLFF

d_gene: -
abundance: -
j_gene: TRBJ1-4
v_gene: TRBV11-3
CDR3nt: TGTGCCAGCAGCCCACCCCGAGGCTCAGAAAAACTGTTTTTT
CDR3aa: CASSPPRGSEKLFF

d_gene: TRBD1
abundance: -
j_gene: TRBJ1-2
v_gene: TRBV11-2
CDR3nt: TGTGCCAGCAGCTCCTGGACAGGCACCCCCTATGGCTACACCTTC
CDR3aa: CASSSWTGTPYGYTF

d_gene: -
abundance: -
j_gene: TRBJ2-5
v_gene: TRBV14
CDR3nt: TGTGCCAGCAGCCAAGAAAGAGGCCAACGGGGAAGTGGTAGGCGGGAGACCCAGTACTTC
CDR3aa: CASSQERGQRGSGRRETQYF

d_gene: -
abundance: -
j_gene: TRBJ1-2
v_gene: TRBV5-6
CDR3nt: TGTGCCAGCAGCTTTCTTCGGACAGAGAGCTATGGCTACACCTTC
CDR3aa: CASSFLRTESYGYTF